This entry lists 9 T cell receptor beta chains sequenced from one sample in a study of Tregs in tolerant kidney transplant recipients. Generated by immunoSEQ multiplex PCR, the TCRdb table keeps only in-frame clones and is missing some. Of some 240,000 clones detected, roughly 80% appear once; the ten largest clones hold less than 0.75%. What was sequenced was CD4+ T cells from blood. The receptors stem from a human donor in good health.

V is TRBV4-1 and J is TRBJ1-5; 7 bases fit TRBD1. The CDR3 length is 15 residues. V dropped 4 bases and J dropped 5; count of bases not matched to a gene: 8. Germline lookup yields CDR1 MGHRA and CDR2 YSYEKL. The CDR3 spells CASSLITGVDQPQHF. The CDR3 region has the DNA TGCGCCAGCAGCCTAATAACAGGGGTCGATCAGCCCCAGCATTTT.

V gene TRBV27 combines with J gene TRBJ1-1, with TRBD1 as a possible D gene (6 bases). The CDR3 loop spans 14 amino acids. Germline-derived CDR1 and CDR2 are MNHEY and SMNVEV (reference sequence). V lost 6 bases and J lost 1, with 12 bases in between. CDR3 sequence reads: CASSGQSSNTEAFF. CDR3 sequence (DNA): TGTGCCAGCAGCGGACAGTCTTCGAACACTGAAGCTTTCTTT.

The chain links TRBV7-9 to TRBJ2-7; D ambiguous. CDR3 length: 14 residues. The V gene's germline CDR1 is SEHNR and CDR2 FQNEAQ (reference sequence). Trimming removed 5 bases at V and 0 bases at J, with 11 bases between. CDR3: CASSPVGRSYEQYF. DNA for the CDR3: TGTGCCAGCAGCCCAGTAGGGCGCTCCTACGAGCAGTACTTC.

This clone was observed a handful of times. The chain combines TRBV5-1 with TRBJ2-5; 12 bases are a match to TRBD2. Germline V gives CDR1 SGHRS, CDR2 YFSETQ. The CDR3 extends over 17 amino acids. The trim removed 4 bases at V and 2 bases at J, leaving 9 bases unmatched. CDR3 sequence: CASSQGGLAGTQETQYF. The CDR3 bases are TGCGCCAGCAGCCAGGGCGGACTAGCGGGAACACAAGAGACCCAGTACTTC.

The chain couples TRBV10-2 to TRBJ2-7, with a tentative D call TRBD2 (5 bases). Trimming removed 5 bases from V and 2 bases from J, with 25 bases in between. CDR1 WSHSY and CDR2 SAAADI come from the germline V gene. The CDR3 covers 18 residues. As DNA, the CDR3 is TGCGCCAGCAGTATCGCTAGTGACTCGGGGTTCGGAACCTACGAGCAGTACTTC. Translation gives CASSIASDSGFGTYEQYF.

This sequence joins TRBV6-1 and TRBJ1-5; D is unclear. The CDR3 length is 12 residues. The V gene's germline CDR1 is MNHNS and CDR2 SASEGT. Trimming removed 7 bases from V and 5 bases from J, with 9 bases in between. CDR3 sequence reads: CASNNGDQPQHF. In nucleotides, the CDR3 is TGTGCCAGCAATAACGGGGATCAGCCCCAGCATTTT.

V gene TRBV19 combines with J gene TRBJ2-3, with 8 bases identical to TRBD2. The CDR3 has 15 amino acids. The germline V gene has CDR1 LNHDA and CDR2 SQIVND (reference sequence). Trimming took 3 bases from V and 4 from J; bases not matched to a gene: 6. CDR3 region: CASSINGGEADTQYF. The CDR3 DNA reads TGTGCCAGTAGTATCAACGGGGGGGAAGCAGATACGCAGTATTTT.

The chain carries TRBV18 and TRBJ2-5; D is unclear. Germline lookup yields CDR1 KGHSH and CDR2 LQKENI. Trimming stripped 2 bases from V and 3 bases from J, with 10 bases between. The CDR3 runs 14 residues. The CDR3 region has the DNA TGTGCCAGCTCACCATCGGCAGGCGAAGAGACCCAGTACTTC. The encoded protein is CASSPSAGEETQYF. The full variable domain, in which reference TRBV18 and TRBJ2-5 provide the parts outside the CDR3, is NAGVMQNPRHLVRRRGQEARLRCSPMKGHSHVYWYRQLPEEGLKFMVYLQKENIIDESGMPKERFSAEFPKEGPSILRIQQVVRGDSAAYFCASSPSAGEETQYFGPGTRLLVL.

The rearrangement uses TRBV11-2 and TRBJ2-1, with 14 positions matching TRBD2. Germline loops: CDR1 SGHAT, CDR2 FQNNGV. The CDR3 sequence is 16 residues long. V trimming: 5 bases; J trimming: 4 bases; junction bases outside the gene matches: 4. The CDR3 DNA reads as TGTGCCAGCAGCCCCTGGACTAGCGGGGGGTACAATGAGCAGTTCTTC. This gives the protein CASSPWTSGGYNEQFF.